A selection of T cell receptor beta chains follows, all from one sample in a study of blood T cell repertoires in COVID-19. Clones were sequenced by immunoSEQ multiplex PCR, and TCRdb holds only the in-frame ones, with some missing. The table records about 160,000 clones, 76% of them present only once. Sequencing was done on a sample of peripheral blood. The receptors stem from a woman aged 80 or over with acute or convalescent COVID-19. The CDR3 runs from the conserved cysteine through the conserved F or W. Fields, in order: V gene, J gene, D gene, clone size, CDR3 protein, CDR3 DNA. The D gene is left open where the match is weak. Size is stated for part of the rows, as once, few or many counts, or as a class when the clone is expanded.

V gene: TRBV15
J gene: TRBJ2-5
D gene: TRBD1
clone size: .
CDR3 protein: CATSRGSQGAWETQYF
CDR3 DNA: TGTGCCACCAGCAGAGGGAGCCAGGGGGCCTGGGAGACCCAGTACTTC

V gene: TRBV4-1
J gene: TRBJ2-3
D gene: TRBD2
clone size: .
CDR3 protein: CASSQDTLLAGGSDTQYF
CDR3 DNA: TGCGCCAGCAGCCAGGACACTTTGCTAGCGGGAGGTTCAGATACGCAGTATTTT

V gene: TRBV19
J gene: TRBJ1-4
D gene: .
clone size: .
CDR3 protein: CASSSAYQGNEKLFF
CDR3 DNA: TGTGCCAGTTCTTCGGCCTATCAGGGTAATGAAAAACTGTTTTTT

V gene: TRBV3-1/TRBV3-2
J gene: TRBJ1-3
D gene: .
clone size: .
CDR3 protein: CASSQAGAHGNTIYF
CDR3 DNA: TGTGCCAGCAGCCAGGCCGGAGCACATGGAAACACCATATATTTT

V gene: TRBV6-5
J gene: TRBJ2-3
D gene: TRBD2
clone size: .
CDR3 protein: CASRNLAGVTDTQYF
CDR3 DNA: TGTGCCAGCAGAAACTTAGCGGGAGTTACAGATACGCAGTATTTT

V gene: TRBV27
J gene: TRBJ2-2
D gene: TRBD1
clone size: .
CDR3 protein: CASSLGTGSNTGELFF
CDR3 DNA: TGTGCCAGCAGTTTAGGGACAGGATCGAACACCGGGGAGCTGTTTTTT

V gene: TRBV6-2/TRBV6-3
J gene: TRBJ2-7
D gene: TRBD2
clone size: .
CDR3 protein: CASSYPLATYF
CDR3 DNA: TGTGCCAGCAGTTACCCACTAGCGACGTACTTC

V gene: TRBV11-2
J gene: TRBJ2-7
D gene: TRBD2
clone size: .
CDR3 protein: CASSLDLQRGSYEQYF
CDR3 DNA: TGTGCCAGCAGCTTAGATCTCCAGCGGGGCTCCTACGAGCAGTACTTC

V gene: TRBV6-2/TRBV6-3
J gene: TRBJ2-7
D gene: TRBD2
clone size: .
CDR3 protein: CASSTSGGAYEQYF
CDR3 DNA: TGTGCCAGCAGCACTAGCGGGGGGGCCTACGAGCAGTACTTC

V gene: TRBV2
J gene: TRBJ1-4
D gene: TRBD1
clone size: .
CDR3 protein: CASGGDRGWINEKLFF
CDR3 DNA: TGTGCCAGCGGGGGGGACAGGGGTTGGATCAATGAAAAACTGTTTTTT

V gene: TRBV7-9
J gene: TRBJ2-3
D gene: .
clone size: few
CDR3 protein: CASSIIQGTDTQYF
CDR3 DNA: TGTGCCAGCAGTATCATACAGGGCACAGATACGCAGTATTTT

V gene: TRBV14
J gene: TRBJ2-7
D gene: TRBD2
clone size: .
CDR3 protein: CASSQGPGTSVTEQYF
CDR3 DNA: TGTGCCAGCAGCCAAGGCCCCGGGACTAGCGTTACCGAGCAGTACTTC

V gene: TRBV30
J gene: TRBJ1-5
D gene: TRBD1
clone size: .
CDR3 protein: CAWTQQGAFSNQPQHF
CDR3 DNA: TGTGCCTGGACCCAACAGGGGGCATTTAGCAATCAGCCCCAGCATTTT

V gene: TRBV6-1
J gene: TRBJ1-5
D gene: .
clone size: .
CDR3 protein: CASRPTVSNQPQHF
CDR3 DNA: TGTGCCAGCAGGCCTACAGTTAGCAATCAGCCCCAGCATTTT

V gene: TRBV10-3
J gene: TRBJ2-7
D gene: TRBD1
clone size: .
CDR3 protein: CAIRRGQGGTYEQYF
CDR3 DNA: TGTGCCATCAGGCGGGGACAGGGGGGCACCTACGAGCAGTACTTC

V gene: TRBV4-2
J gene: TRBJ2-7
D gene: TRBD1
clone size: .
CDR3 protein: CASSQVEDRALEQYF
CDR3 DNA: TGTGCCAGCAGCCAAGTAGAGGACAGGGCACTCGAGCAGTACTTC

V gene: TRBV5-6
J gene: TRBJ2-5
D gene: .
clone size: .
CDR3 protein: CASEYGETQYF
CDR3 DNA: TGTGCCAGCGAATACGGGGAGACCCAGTACTTC

V gene: TRBV7-2
J gene: TRBJ2-1
D gene: TRBD1
clone size: .
CDR3 protein: CATDRGSYNEQFF
CDR3 DNA: TGTGCCACCGACAGGGGATCTTACAATGAGCAGTTCTTC

V gene: TRBV7-2
J gene: TRBJ2-7
D gene: .
clone size: few
CDR3 protein: CASSLLSPTYEQYF
CDR3 DNA: TGTGCCAGCAGCTTATTGAGCCCTACCTACGAGCAGTACTTC

V gene: TRBV9
J gene: TRBJ2-5
D gene: .
clone size: .
CDR3 protein: CASTPTGWGLETQYF
CDR3 DNA: TGTGCCAGCACACCCACGGGGTGGGGGCTGGAGACCCAGTACTTC

V gene: TRBV29-1
J gene: TRBJ2-3
D gene: .
clone size: .
CDR3 protein: CSVEGLGGSTDTQYF
CDR3 DNA: TGCAGCGTTGAAGGACTGGGGGGTTCCACAGATACGCAGTATTTT

V gene: TRBV11-3
J gene: TRBJ2-1
D gene: TRBD2
clone size: few
CDR3 protein: CASSSSGRQTYNEQFF
CDR3 DNA: TGTGCCAGCAGCTCTAGCGGGAGGCAAACCTACAATGAGCAGTTCTTC

V gene: TRBV2
J gene: TRBJ1-1
D gene: TRBD1
clone size: .
CDR3 protein: CAGSGQAMNTEAFF
CDR3 DNA: TGTGCCGGCTCGGGACAGGCCATGAACACTGAAGCTTTCTTT

V gene: TRBV5-1
J gene: TRBJ1-1
D gene: .
clone size: few
CDR3 protein: CASSLAGRPNTEAFF
CDR3 DNA: TGCGCCAGCAGCTTGGCTGGCAGGCCGAACACTGAAGCTTTCTTT

V gene: TRBV30
J gene: TRBJ1-2
D gene: TRBD1
clone size: .
CDR3 protein: CAWSAGTGGFSDYGYTF
CDR3 DNA: TGTGCCTGGTCAGCCGGGACAGGGGGCTTCTCCGACTATGGCTACACCTTC

V gene: TRBV5-6
J gene: TRBJ1-6
D gene: TRBD1
clone size: .
CDR3 protein: CASSLRQGRSPLHF
CDR3 DNA: TGTGCCAGCAGCCTCCGACAGGGTCGTTCACCCCTCCACTTT

V gene: TRBV2
J gene: TRBJ1-1
D gene: .
clone size: few
CDR3 protein: CASSEGQSKRTEAFF
CDR3 DNA: TGTGCCAGCAGTGAAGGACAGTCTAAGAGGACTGAAGCTTTCTTT

V gene: TRBV6-6
J gene: TRBJ2-7
D gene: TRBD1
clone size: few
CDR3 protein: CASSLGGQGPYEQYF
CDR3 DNA: TGTGCCAGCAGCCTCGGGGGACAGGGGCCTTACGAGCAGTACTTC

V gene: TRBV6-4
J gene: TRBJ1-1
D gene: TRBD1
clone size: .
CDR3 protein: CASSADRETEAFF
CDR3 DNA: TGTGCCAGCAGTGCGGACAGGGAAACTGAAGCTTTCTTT

V gene: TRBV14
J gene: TRBJ1-1
D gene: TRBD1
clone size: few
CDR3 protein: CASSQPTGQGFTEAFF
CDR3 DNA: TGTGCCAGCAGCCAGCCTACGGGACAGGGTTTCACTGAAGCTTTCTTT

V gene: TRBV5-1
J gene: TRBJ2-1
D gene: TRBD2
clone size: .
CDR3 protein: CASSLGGLAGQEQFF
CDR3 DNA: TGCGCCAGCAGCTTGGGTGGACTAGCGGGACAAGAGCAGTTCTTC

V gene: TRBV6-2/TRBV6-3
J gene: TRBJ2-1
D gene: .
clone size: .
CDR3 protein: CASSSPPYIRDEQFF
CDR3 DNA: TGTGCCAGCAGTTCCCCCCCGTATATCCGGGATGAGCAGTTCTTC

V gene: TRBV4-3
J gene: TRBJ2-3
D gene: .
clone size: .
CDR3 protein: CASSRTTVADTQYF
CDR3 DNA: TGCGCCAGCAGCCGCACCACAGTAGCAGATACGCAGTATTTT

V gene: TRBV27
J gene: TRBJ1-6
D gene: .
clone size: few
CDR3 protein: CASSLRQAYNSPLHF
CDR3 DNA: TGTGCCAGCAGTTTACGGCAGGCCTATAATTCACCCCTCCACTTT

V gene: TRBV5-1
J gene: TRBJ1-1
D gene: .
clone size: .
CDR3 protein: CASSLRNTNTEAFF
CDR3 DNA: TGCGCCAGCAGCTTACGTAACACGAACACTGAAGCTTTCTTT

V gene: TRBV7-9
J gene: TRBJ1-2
D gene: .
clone size: .
CDR3 protein: CASSGAKGNYGYTF
CDR3 DNA: TGTGCCAGCAGCGGCGCCAAGGGGAACTATGGCTACACCTTC

V gene: TRBV28
J gene: TRBJ1-5
D gene: .
clone size: once
CDR3 protein: CASSLSGRASNQPQHF
CDR3 DNA: TGTGCCAGCAGTTTATCGGGCAGGGCGAGCAATCAGCCCCAGCATTTT

V gene: TRBV5-1
J gene: TRBJ1-2
D gene: .
clone size: .
CDR3 protein: CASSFGLSSNYGYTF
CDR3 DNA: TGCGCCAGCAGCTTTGGCCTTTCTAGTAACTATGGCTACACCTTC

V gene: TRBV27
J gene: TRBJ1-5
D gene: TRBD1
clone size: .
CDR3 protein: CASRPNDRGPDQPQHF
CDR3 DNA: TGTGCCAGCCGCCCAAACGACAGGGGTCCTGATCAGCCCCAGCATTTT

V gene: TRBV11-1
J gene: TRBJ1-1
D gene: .
clone size: .
CDR3 protein: CASSLQSNTEAFF
CDR3 DNA: TGTGCCAGCAGCTTACAGTCGAACACTGAAGCTTTCTTT

V gene: TRBV19
J gene: TRBJ1-1
D gene: .
clone size: .
CDR3 protein: CASSYGGDTEAFF
CDR3 DNA: TGTGCCAGTAGCTATGGGGGGGACACTGAAGCTTTCTTT

V gene: TRBV6-2/TRBV6-3
J gene: TRBJ1-3
D gene: .
clone size: .
CDR3 protein: CASSEVKGSSGNTIYF
CDR3 DNA: TGTGCCAGCAGCGAGGTGAAGGGGTCCTCTGGAAACACCATATATTTT

V gene: TRBV24-1
J gene: TRBJ2-1
D gene: TRBD2
clone size: .
CDR3 protein: CATSDVGLAGAGEQFF
CDR3 DNA: TGTGCCACCAGTGACGTGGGACTAGCGGGAGCAGGTGAGCAGTTCTTC

V gene: TRBV27
J gene: TRBJ2-3
D gene: TRBD2
clone size: .
CDR3 protein: CASSPGLAGVDTQYF
CDR3 DNA: TGTGCCAGCAGTCCGGGACTAGCGGGAGTAGATACGCAGTATTTT

V gene: TRBV9
J gene: TRBJ2-1
D gene: TRBD2
clone size: .
CDR3 protein: CASSVGSSGRQDEQFF
CDR3 DNA: TGTGCCAGCAGCGTAGGGTCAAGCGGGAGACAAGATGAGCAGTTCTTC

V gene: TRBV21-1
J gene: TRBJ2-5
D gene: .
clone size: .
CDR3 protein: CASSKDNHWYPPARGTQETQYF
CDR3 DNA: TGTGCCAGCAGCAAAGATAATCACTGGTATCCCCCCGCCCGGGGGACCCAAGAGACCCAGTACTTC

V gene: TRBV10-3
J gene: TRBJ1-4
D gene: .
clone size: .
CDR3 protein: CAISPGERGEKLFF
CDR3 DNA: TGTGCCATCAGCCCGGGGGAACGTGGTGAAAAACTGTTTTTT

V gene: TRBV5-1
J gene: TRBJ1-1
D gene: .
clone size: few
CDR3 protein: CASSLAGGEVNTEAFF
CDR3 DNA: TGCGCCAGCAGCTTGGCCGGGGGTGAGGTGAACACTGAAGCTTTCTTT